The rows below give T cell receptor beta chains drawn from one sample of a study of blood T cells in healthy people across ages. TCRdb used MiXCR to reprocess the 5' RACE reads, holding one entry per CDR3 protein. The top ten hold roughly 7.7% of the sample, which has more than 1.4 million distinct CDR3 sequences, about 40% seen once. Sequencing was performed on blood. These receptors were obtained from a woman under 30 in good health. CDR3s include the opening cysteine and the closing phenylalanine or tryptophan. Each record gives: V gene, D gene, J gene, clone size, CDR3 length, CDR3 protein, CDR3 DNA. D genes are given only for firm matches. Clone sizes are given selectively: once, few, many, or a class where the clone is expanded.

V gene: TRBV12-3/TRBV12-4
D gene: -
J gene: TRBJ2-7
clone size: -
CDR3 length: 12
CDR3 protein: CASTQGWSEQYF
CDR3 DNA: TGTGCCAGCACCCAAGGGTGGTCCGAGCAGTACTTC

V gene: TRBV20-1
D gene: TRBD1
J gene: TRBJ1-2
clone size: once
CDR3 length: 13
CDR3 protein: CSAIGTGGYGYTF
CDR3 DNA: TGCAGTGCCATTGGGACAGGGGGTTATGGCTACACCTTC

V gene: TRBV20-1
D gene: TRBD1
J gene: TRBJ2-3
clone size: many
CDR3 length: 14
CDR3 protein: CSAGQGVPTDTQYF
CDR3 DNA: TGCAGTGCTGGACAGGGGGTCCCAACAGATACGCAGTATTTT

V gene: TRBV14
D gene: TRBD1
J gene: TRBJ1-5
clone size: -
CDR3 length: 17
CDR3 protein: CASSQRRGQESNQPQHF
CDR3 DNA: TGTGCCAGCAGCCAACGCCGGGGACAGGAAAGCAATCAGCCCCAGCATTTT

V gene: TRBV5-1
D gene: -
J gene: TRBJ2-1
clone size: few
CDR3 length: 16
CDR3 protein: CASSPLGRSAYNEQFF
CDR3 DNA: TGCGCCAGCAGCCCCTTGGGGCGGTCGGCCTACAATGAGCAGTTCTTC

V gene: TRBV29-1
D gene: TRBD1
J gene: TRBJ2-7
clone size: -
CDR3 length: 16
CDR3 protein: CSVEDTGGLAYNEQYF
CDR3 DNA: TGCAGCGTTGAAGATACAGGGGGTCTAGCCTACAATGAGCAGTACTTC

V gene: TRBV29-1
D gene: TRBD1
J gene: TRBJ1-2
clone size: few
CDR3 length: 13
CDR3 protein: CSVEGGGFNGYTF
CDR3 DNA: TGCAGCGTTGAAGGAGGGGGCTTTAATGGCTACACCTTC

V gene: TRBV3-1
D gene: -
J gene: TRBJ2-1
clone size: -
CDR3 length: 16
CDR3 protein: CASSQEAVSSYNEQFF
CDR3 DNA: TGTGCCAGCAGCCAAGAAGCGGTCAGCTCCTACAATGAGCAGTTCTTC

V gene: TRBV20-1
D gene: -
J gene: TRBJ2-3
clone size: -
CDR3 length: 17
CDR3 protein: CSAKVVLGTPRTDTQYF
CDR3 DNA: TGCAGTGCTAAAGTTGTCTTGGGGACCCCGCGCACAGATACGCAGTATTTT

V gene: TRBV27
D gene: -
J gene: TRBJ2-1
clone size: -
CDR3 length: 17
CDR3 protein: CASSFSPGGSLGNEQFF
CDR3 DNA: TGTGCCAGCAGTTTTTCTCCGGGGGGCTCGTTGGGCAATGAGCAGTTCTTC

V gene: TRBV6-1
D gene: -
J gene: TRBJ2-2
clone size: -
CDR3 length: 13
CDR3 protein: CASTVGGYGELFF
CDR3 DNA: TGTGCCAGCACGGTGGGGGGATACGGGGAGCTGTTTTTT

V gene: TRBV4-1
D gene: -
J gene: TRBJ2-1
clone size: -
CDR3 length: 14
CDR3 protein: CASSQAVAVNEQFF
CDR3 DNA: TGCGCCAGCAGCCAAGCAGTCGCAGTCAATGAGCAGTTCTTC

V gene: TRBV6-1
D gene: TRBD1
J gene: TRBJ1-4
clone size: -
CDR3 length: 16
CDR3 protein: CASSPTGEGTNEKLFF
CDR3 DNA: TGTGCCAGCAGCCCCACAGGGGAGGGAACTAATGAAAAACTGTTTTTT

V gene: TRBV2
D gene: TRBD2
J gene: TRBJ2-7
clone size: -
CDR3 length: 14
CDR3 protein: CARTTSGTYNEQYF
CDR3 DNA: TGTGCCAGGACGACTAGCGGGACCTACAATGAGCAGTACTTC

V gene: TRBV5-1
D gene: -
J gene: TRBJ1-5
clone size: -
CDR3 length: 15
CDR3 protein: CASRATDGGNQPQHF
CDR3 DNA: TGCGCCAGCAGGGCAACCGACGGGGGCAATCAGCCCCAGCATTTT

V gene: TRBV4-1
D gene: TRBD2
J gene: TRBJ2-3
clone size: -
CDR3 length: 17
CDR3 protein: CASSRGTSGGLTDTQYF
CDR3 DNA: TGCGCCAGCAGCCGCGGGACTAGCGGGGGACTCACAGATACGCAGTATTTT

V gene: TRBV7-9
D gene: -
J gene: TRBJ1-4
clone size: -
CDR3 length: 17
CDR3 protein: CASSLARGWATNEKLFF
CDR3 DNA: TGTGCCAGCAGCTTAGCGCGGGGTTGGGCCACTAATGAAAAACTGTTTTTT

V gene: TRBV12-3/TRBV12-4
D gene: TRBD1
J gene: TRBJ1-2
clone size: -
CDR3 length: 14
CDR3 protein: CASSRGQGFYGYTF
CDR3 DNA: TGTGCCAGCAGTAGGGGACAGGGGTTCTATGGCTACACCTTC